Below, one T cell receptor (beta chain) is given with its context. Its antigen is not known. The protocol was immunoSEQ multiplex PCR, while the TCRdb copy is restricted to in-frame clones and leaves out a portion. This sample has about 26,000 clones, with around 70% found just once. Patients all relapsed after autologous stem cell transplantation, and there was variation in brentuximab vedotin exposure. The CDR3 sequence is 17 residues long. V lost 5 bases to trimming and J lost 4 bases; unmatched junction nucleotides: 13. CDR1 and CDR2 from the germline V gene are MNHEY and SMNVEV (reference sequence). The record originates from a study of PD-1 blockade in classical Hodgkin lymphoma. At the level of the study: Intravenous infusions of nivolumab 3 mg/kg reached patients every 2 weeks.

Study findings and constraints: Whoever responded completely had baseline diversity much like that seen in newly diagnosed patients. TCR diversity rose significantly by C4D1 in CD4+ but not CD8+ cells.

This clonotype originated in a human donor with classical Hodgkin lymphoma. The rearrangement links TRBV27 to TRBJ1-4; 7 positions match TRBD1. Specimen: peripheral blood mononuclear cells (PBMCs), collected before the second cycle of nivolumab. The CDR3 DNA sequence: TGTGCCAGCAGTCCCGATAGAGGGGCAGGGGGTAATGAAAAACTGTTTTTT. Amino acid sequence: CASSPDRGAGGNEKLFF. The full variable domain, rest sourced from reference TRBV27 and TRBJ1-4, is EAQVTQNPRYLITVTGKKLTVTCSQNMNHEYMSWYRQDPGLGLRQIYYSMNVEVTDKGDVPEGYKVSRKEKRNFPLILESPSPNQTSLYFCASSPDRGAGGNEKLFFGSGTQLSVL.